This T cell receptor beta chain was documented in a study of shared clonotypes between healthy human individuals (dated by TCRdb to 2018 to 2021). As for the study more broadly: Two women and three men aged 18 to 49 years were included in the cohort. For each donor, CD4 naive and CD4 memory were each given three plates, CD8 naive was given two plates, and CD8 memory was given one plate. The study deeply sequenced blood TCR repertoires of five healthy adults to estimate repertoire size and the extent of clonotype sharing between individuals. Different laboratories and diverse techniques were used to prepare libraries and sequence TCR repertoires, to increase sequencing depth and limit assay-specific biases. Leukapheresis yielded between about 0.85 and 10 billion PBMCs per donor.

Using the deep immunoSEQ assay, TCR CDR3 regions were amplified from genomic DNA by multiplex PCR. Extracted genomic DNA from each cell subset was distributed evenly across all wells of several immunoSEQ 96-well plates, and each plate was treated as a replicate. For sorted subsets, each replicate PCR was loaded with about 0.2 ug genomic DNA, equivalent to about 33,000 T cell genomes. The purified libraries were quantified using a Qubit 3.0 fluorometer, sized with a Bioanalyzer 2100, and then quantified again using the KAPA Library Quantification kit. Every immunoSEQ 96-well plate was sequenced on a separate single-read 150-cycle Illumina NextSeq 550 flow cell. On the study's bioinformatics: Because only junctional sequences without quality scores were contained in the immunoSEQ output, filtering matching that applied to full-length reads could not be performed. To assign V/J genes and CDR3, sequences were annotated against IMGT germline references using PyIR, a Python wrapper for IgBLAST v1.9. Reads were removed for weak V/J assignments (E-value above 1e-6), missing CDR3, stop codons, out-of-frame junctions, or ambiguous translated residues. V3J clonotypes were defined by identical inferred V gene, J gene, and CDR3 amino acid sequence. Percentage overlap between repertoires was calculated by dividing the number of shared unique clonotypes by the size of the smaller repertoire. RTK rarefaction, the Chao1 estimator, and Recon v2.1 estimates of unobserved clonotypes were used to assess repertoire richness. For all TCRbeta clonotypes obtained by the gDNA method from a handful of donors, generation probabilities were computed with OLGA. The clones in this table, taken by TCRdb from immuneACCESS, are in-frame only. Not every clone is retained; where verified, under half of the shortfall comes from an unresolved V gene, and the cause of the rest is unknown. The V and J calls and clone size were taken over from that table, and D and trimming were inferred from the DNA. This sample holds around 2.3 million clones; approximately 94% were observed only once. The ten top clones hold around 0.13% of the sample.

The donors were healthy, HIV-negative adults with no recently reported acute infections or vaccinations. Every donor was a Caucasian adult living in Nashville, Tennessee, USA. CD4+ T cells were enriched by magnetic negative selection; naive cells were then positively selected on CD45RA, and the negative fraction formed the memory subset. Blood was obtained by leukapheresis, after which PBMCs were separated by Ficoll-Histopaque density gradient centrifugation and cryopreserved in liquid nitrogen vapor phase. Analytical flow cytometry was used to check the purity and quantity of each magnetically sorted T cell population. From each sorted fraction, genomic DNA was isolated and quantified by UV absorbance on a Nanodrop 2000c. Notes on this clone: This receptor's antigen is unknown. Base qualities are not at hand, and no much larger clone is one base apart.

Including the terminal cysteine and phenylalanine, the CDR3 comprises 13 residues. Only the CDR3 region is kept as DNA, spanning 39 bases read in frame from base 1. Germline trimming amounts to 6 bases on V and 6 bases on J, with 6 as the count of junction bases outside the gene matches. CDR1 is given as KGHSH and CDR2 as LQKENI, both from the germline V gene. The research as a whole found: Rarefaction of sorted-subset datasets indicated incomplete sequencing despite the large sequencing depth. The genetic and exposure-history diversity represented was limited by the small number of donors. Sharing across several donors was observed for approximately 5% of naive CD4, about 3.2% of naive CD8, 2% to 2.5% of memory CD4, and roughly 0.4% of memory CD8 clonotypes. Larger estimated clonotype richness was generally found for naive subsets than for memory subsets. Sampling was limited to blood, and TCR repertoires in tissue likely differ from TCR repertoires in blood. Compared with non-shared clonotypes, the clonotypes found in all four sorted-subset donors had higher generation probabilities. Pairwise subsampling indicated that sequencing depth was expected to affect the degree of clonotype sharing among donors.

The chain uses TRBV18 and TRBJ1-1, with 8 central nucleotides matching TRBD1. The sequence was obtained from a man aged 18 to 30 in good health. The sample was naive CD4+ T cells sorted from blood. Read against the paper, the sample's cell subset or site label means: CD45RA+ positively selected. The nucleotides are TGTGCCAGCTCTGTCAGGGGGCACCCTGAAGCTTTCTTT. Translated, it reads CASSVRGHPEAFF.